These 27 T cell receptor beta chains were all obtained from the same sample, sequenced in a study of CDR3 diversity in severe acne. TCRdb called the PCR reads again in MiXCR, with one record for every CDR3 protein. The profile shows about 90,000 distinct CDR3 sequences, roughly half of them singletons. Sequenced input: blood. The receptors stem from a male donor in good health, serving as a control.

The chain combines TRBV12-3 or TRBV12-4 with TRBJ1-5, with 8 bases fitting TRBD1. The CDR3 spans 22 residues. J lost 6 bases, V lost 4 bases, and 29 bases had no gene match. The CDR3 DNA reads TGTGCCAGCAGTTCGGACAGGGCGGTTTCAGTTGAAAAGGACGGGCCCACTCAGCCCCAGCATTTT. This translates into CASSSDRAVSVEKDGPTQPQHF.

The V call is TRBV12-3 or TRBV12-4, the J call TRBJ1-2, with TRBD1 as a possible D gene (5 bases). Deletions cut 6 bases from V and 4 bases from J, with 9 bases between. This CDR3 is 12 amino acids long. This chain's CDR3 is CASSTGTYGYTF. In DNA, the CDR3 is TGTGCCAGCAGCACCGGGACCTATGGCTACACCTTC.

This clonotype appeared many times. The CDR3 nucleotides read TGCAGTGCTAGTACCAGGGGAGATGGCTACACCTTC. This translates into CSASTRGDGYTF. The chain carries TRBV20-1 and TRBJ1-2, with D possibly TRBD1 on 6 matching bases. Trimming left V 3 bases short and J 6 bases short, with 11 bases between. The CDR3 has 12 residues. Germline lookup yields CDR1 DFQATT and CDR2 SNEGSKA (reference sequence).

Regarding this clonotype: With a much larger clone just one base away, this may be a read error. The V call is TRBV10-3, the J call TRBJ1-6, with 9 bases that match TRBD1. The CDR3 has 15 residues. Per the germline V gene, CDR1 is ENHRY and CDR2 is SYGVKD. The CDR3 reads CAIRQGADGSSPRHF. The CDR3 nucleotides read TGTGCCATCAGACAGGGGGCTGACGGGAGTTCACCCCGCCACTTT.

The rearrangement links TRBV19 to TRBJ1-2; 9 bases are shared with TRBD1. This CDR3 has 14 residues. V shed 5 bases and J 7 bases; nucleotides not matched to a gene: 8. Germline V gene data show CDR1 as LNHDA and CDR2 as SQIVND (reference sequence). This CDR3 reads CASSPGQGPRGYTF. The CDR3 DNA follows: TGTGCCAGTAGTCCTGGACAGGGGCCTCGTGGCTACACCTTC.

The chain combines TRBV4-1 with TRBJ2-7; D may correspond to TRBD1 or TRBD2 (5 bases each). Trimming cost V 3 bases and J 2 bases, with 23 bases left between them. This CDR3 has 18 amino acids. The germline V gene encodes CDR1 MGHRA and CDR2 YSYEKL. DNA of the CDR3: TGCGCCAGCAGCCAGAGGGATTTTATCGGGGACGGGCCCTACGAGCAGTACTTC. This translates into CASSQRDFIGDGPYEQYF.

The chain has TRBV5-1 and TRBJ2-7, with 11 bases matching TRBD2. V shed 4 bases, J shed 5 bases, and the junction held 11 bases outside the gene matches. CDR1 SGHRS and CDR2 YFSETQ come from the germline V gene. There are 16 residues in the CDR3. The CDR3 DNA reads TGCGCCAGCAGCCGGGGACTAGCGGAGCGCCGGGACGAGCAGTACTTC. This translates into CASSRGLAERRDEQYF. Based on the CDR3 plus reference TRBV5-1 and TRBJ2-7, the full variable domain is KAGVTQTPRYLIKTRGQQVTLSCSPISGHRSVSWYQQTPGQGLQFLFEYFSETQRNKGNFPGRFSGRQFSNSRSEMNVSTLELGDSALYLCASSRGLAERRDEQYFGPGTRLTVT.

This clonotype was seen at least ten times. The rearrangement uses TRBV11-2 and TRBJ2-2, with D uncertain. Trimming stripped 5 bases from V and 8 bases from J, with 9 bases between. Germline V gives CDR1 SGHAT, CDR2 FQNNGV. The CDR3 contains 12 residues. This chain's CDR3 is CASSHNAGELFF. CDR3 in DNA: TGTGCCAGCAGCCACAACGCTGGGGAGCTGTTTTTT.

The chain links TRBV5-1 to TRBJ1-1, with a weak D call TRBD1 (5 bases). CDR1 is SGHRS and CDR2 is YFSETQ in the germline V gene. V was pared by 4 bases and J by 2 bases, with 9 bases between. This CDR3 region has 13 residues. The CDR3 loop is CASSPDSNTEAFF. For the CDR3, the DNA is TGCGCCAGCAGCCCCGACAGTAACACTGAAGCTTTCTTT.

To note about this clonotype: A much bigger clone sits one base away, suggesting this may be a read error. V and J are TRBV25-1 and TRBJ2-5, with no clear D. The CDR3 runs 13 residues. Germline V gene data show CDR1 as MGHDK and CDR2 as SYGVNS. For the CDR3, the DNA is TGTGCCAGCGGTGATGGGGATCGGGAGACCCAGTACTTC. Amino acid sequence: CASGDGDRETQYF.

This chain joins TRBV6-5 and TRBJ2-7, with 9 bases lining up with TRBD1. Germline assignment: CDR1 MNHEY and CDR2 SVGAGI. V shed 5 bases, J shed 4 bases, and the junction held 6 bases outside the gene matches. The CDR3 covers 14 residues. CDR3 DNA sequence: TGTGCCAGCAGTGACGGGACAGGGAAATACGAGCAGTACTTC. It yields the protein CASSDGTGKYEQYF.

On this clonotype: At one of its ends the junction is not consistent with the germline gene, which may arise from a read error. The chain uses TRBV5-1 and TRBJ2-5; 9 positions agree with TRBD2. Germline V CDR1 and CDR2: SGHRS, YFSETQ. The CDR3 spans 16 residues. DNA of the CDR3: TGCGCCAGCAGCTTCGGTAGCGGGAGAGAGAAAGAGACCCAGTGCTTC. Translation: CASSFGSGREKETQCF.

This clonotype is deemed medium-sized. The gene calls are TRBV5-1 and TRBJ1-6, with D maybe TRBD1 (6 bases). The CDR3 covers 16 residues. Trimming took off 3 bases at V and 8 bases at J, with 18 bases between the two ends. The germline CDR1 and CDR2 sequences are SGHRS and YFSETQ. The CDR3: CASSYRGGGADSPLHF. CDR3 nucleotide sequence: TGCGCCAGCAGCTACCGAGGTGGGGGGGCTGATTCACCCCTCCACTTT.

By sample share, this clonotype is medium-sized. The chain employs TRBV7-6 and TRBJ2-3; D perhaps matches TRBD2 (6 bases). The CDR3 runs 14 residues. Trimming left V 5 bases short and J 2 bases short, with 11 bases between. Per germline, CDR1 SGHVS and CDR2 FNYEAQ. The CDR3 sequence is CASSRGLSTDTQYF. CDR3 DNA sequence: TGTGCCAGCAGCAGGGGACTGTCCACAGATACGCAGTATTTT. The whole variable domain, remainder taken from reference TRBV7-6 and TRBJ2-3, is GAGVSQSPRYKVTKRGQDVALRCDPISGHVSLYWYRQALGQGPEFLTYFNYEAQQDKSGLPNDRFSAERPEGSISTLTIQRTEQRDSAMYRCASSRGLSTDTQYFGPGTRLTVL.

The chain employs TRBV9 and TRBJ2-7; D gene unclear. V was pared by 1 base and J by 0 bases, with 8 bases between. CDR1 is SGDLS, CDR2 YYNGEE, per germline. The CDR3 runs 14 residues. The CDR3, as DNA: TGTGCCAGCAGCGTAACATGGCCCTCCTACGAGCAGTACTTC. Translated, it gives CASSVTWPSYEQYF.

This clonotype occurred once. The CDR3 nucleotides read TGTGCCAGTAGTACACAGATTAACACTGAAGCTTTCTTT. It is translated as CASSTQINTEAFF. The chain combines TRBV19 with TRBJ1-1, with D unclear. Trimming took 4 bases from V and 2 from J, leaving 8 bases between them. Per germline, CDR1 LNHDA and CDR2 SQIVND (reference sequence). The CDR3 totals 13 residues.

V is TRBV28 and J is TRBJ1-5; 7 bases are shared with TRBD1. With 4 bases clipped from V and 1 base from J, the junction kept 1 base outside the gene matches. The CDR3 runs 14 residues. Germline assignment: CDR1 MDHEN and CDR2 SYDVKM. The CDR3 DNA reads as TGTGCCAGCAGTTCGACAGGGAGCAATCAGCCCCAGCATTTT. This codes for CASSSTGSNQPQHF.

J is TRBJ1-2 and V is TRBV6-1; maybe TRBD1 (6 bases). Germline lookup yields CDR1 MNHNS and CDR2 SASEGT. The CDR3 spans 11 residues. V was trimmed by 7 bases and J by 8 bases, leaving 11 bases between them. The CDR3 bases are TGTGCCAGCACCGCCGGGGGCGGCTACACCTTC. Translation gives CASTAGGGYTF.

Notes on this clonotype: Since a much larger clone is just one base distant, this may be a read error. The CDR3 region is CASSGWGSEAFF. Here the CDR3 DNA reads TGTGCCAGCAGTGGCTGGGGATCTGAAGCTTTCTTT. The genes are TRBV6-4 and TRBJ1-1; D not certain. V was cut by 4 bases and J by 6 bases, with 9 bases left in between. The CDR3 contains 12 residues. The germline gives CDR1 MRHNA, CDR2 SNTAGT.

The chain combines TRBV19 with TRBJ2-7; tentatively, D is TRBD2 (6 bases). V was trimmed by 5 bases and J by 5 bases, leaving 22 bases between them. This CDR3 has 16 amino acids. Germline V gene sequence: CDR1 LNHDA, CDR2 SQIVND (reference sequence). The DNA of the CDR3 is TGTGCCAGTAGTCCTCCTAGCGCAGGGTTCGGTCACGAGCAGTACTTC. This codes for CASSPPSAGFGHEQYF.

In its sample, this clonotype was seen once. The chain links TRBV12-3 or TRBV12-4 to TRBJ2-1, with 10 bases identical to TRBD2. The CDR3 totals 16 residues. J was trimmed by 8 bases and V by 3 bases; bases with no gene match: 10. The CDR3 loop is CASSFWASGGGDEQFF. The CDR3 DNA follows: TGTGCCAGCAGTTTCTGGGCTAGCGGGGGCGGCGATGAGCAGTTCTTC.

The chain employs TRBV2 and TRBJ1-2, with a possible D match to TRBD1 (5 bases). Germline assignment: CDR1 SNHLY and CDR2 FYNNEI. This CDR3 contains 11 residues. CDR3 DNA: TGTGCTAGCGAGGGGAACTATGGCTACACCTTC. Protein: CASEGNYGYTF.

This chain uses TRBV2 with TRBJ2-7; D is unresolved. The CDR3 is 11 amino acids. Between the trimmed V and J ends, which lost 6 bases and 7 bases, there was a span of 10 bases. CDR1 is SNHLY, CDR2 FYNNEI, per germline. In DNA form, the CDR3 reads TGTGCCAGCAGCCCCAGTTGGGAGCAGTACTTC. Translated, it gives CASSPSWEQYF.

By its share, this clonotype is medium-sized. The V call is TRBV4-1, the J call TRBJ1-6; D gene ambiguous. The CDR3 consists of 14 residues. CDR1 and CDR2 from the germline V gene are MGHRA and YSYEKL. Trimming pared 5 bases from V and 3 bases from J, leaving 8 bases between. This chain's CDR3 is CASSDLLYNSPLHF. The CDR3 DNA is TGCGCCAGCAGCGATCTACTCTATAATTCACCCCTCCACTTT.

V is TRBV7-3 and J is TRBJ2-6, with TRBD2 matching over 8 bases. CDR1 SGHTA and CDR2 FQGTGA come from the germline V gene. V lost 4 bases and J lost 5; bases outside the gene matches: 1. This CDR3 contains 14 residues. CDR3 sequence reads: CASSYSGRANVLTF. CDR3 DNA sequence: TGTGCCAGCAGCTATAGCGGGAGGGCCAACGTCCTGACTTTC.

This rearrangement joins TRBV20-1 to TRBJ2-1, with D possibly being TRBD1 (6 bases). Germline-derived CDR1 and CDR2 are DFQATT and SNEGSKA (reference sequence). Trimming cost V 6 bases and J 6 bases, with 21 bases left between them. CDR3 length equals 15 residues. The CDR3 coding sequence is TGCAGTGCCCGACAGGCCGCCACCCGGGCCAATGAGCAGTTCTTC. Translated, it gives CSARQAATRANEQFF.

In nucleotides, the CDR3 is TGTGCCAGCAGTGAGCTGGGAGTAAATCAGCCCCAGCATTTT. Its translation: CASSELGVNQPQHF. The chain joins TRBV2 to TRBJ1-5; D gene ambiguous. Looked up from germline, CDR1 is SNHLY and CDR2 is FYNNEI. V was clipped by 3 bases and J by 4 bases, with 10 bases between them. The length of the CDR3 is 14 residues.